The 28 T cell receptor beta chains below come from one sample, sequenced in a study of T cells in women clearing cervical HPV infection. The assay was immunoSEQ multiplex PCR, and TCRdb's table has in-frame clones only and misses some. The listing contains tens of thousands of clones. Sequencing was carried out using blood buffy coat. These receptors came from a woman aged 18-70 years with a cervical HPV16 infection that either progressed to CIN3+ or cleared (not recorded which).

Regarding this clone: At one end the junction does not follow the germline gene, possibly because of a read error. The observed sequence ends 3 residues before the CDR3 terminus, with the missing tail filled in from the germline J gene. Additional DNA sequences in this sample encode the identical CDR3. The chain couples TRBV30 to TRBJ1-2; D gene uncertain. Germline V CDR1 and CDR2: GTSNPN, SVGIG (reference sequence). The CDR3 has 15 residues. The CDR3 loop reads CAWSDEGLWFYGYTF. The CDR3 bases that were read are TGTGCCTGGAGTGATGAGGGTCTCTGGTTCTATGGT.

About this clone itself: The read ends 3 residues early relative to the CDR3; the germline J gene fills the gap. The chain employs TRBV20-1 and TRBJ2-3; TRBD2 might be the D (5 bases). Germline V gene sequence: CDR1 DFQATT, CDR2 SNEGSKA (reference sequence). This CDR3 contains 12 residues. The part of the CDR3 DNA that was read is TGCAGTGCGCTACTAGTTCACGGGACG. Protein: CSALLVHGT. The whole CDR3 sequence is CSALLVHGTQYF.

The sequenced part of the CDR3 DNA is TGCAGTGCTAGGGGCTTACCGACCTACGAG. Protein: CSARGLPTYE. The entire CDR3 is CSARGLPTYEQYF. The V gene is TRBV20-1, the J gene TRBJ2-7; D not resolved. The CDR3 end is not reached by the read, which stops 3 residues before it; the germline J gene fills it in. CDR1 is DFQATT and CDR2 is SNEGSKA in the germline V gene (reference sequence). Trimming removed 3 bases at V and 2 bases at J, with 11 bases between. The CDR3 runs to 13 residues.

Note on this clone: The sequence runs out 3 residues before the end of the CDR3; the remainder is reconstructed from the germline J gene. The rearrangement uses TRBV11-1 and TRBJ1-1; D uncertain. From germline, CDR1 is SGHAT and CDR2 FQDESV (reference sequence). The CDR3 covers 13 residues. Trimming shortened V by 4 bases and J by 1 base, and 7 bases separated the two germline ends. The CDR3 DNA, read in part, is TGTGCCAGCAGCTGGGCCTCGAACACTGAA. It translates to CASSWASNTE. In full, the CDR3 is CASSWASNTEAFF.

A remark on this clone: The read terminates 3 residues before the CDR3 end, so the remaining end is supplied by the germline J gene. V is TRBV18 and J is TRBJ1-1, with TRBD1 matching 7 bases. V dropped 3 bases and J dropped 5; count of bases not matched to a gene: 6. This CDR3 has 14 amino acids. Germline V gives CDR1 KGHSH, CDR2 LQKENI. CDR3 protein: CASSPDRARTEAFF. The sequenced CDR3 bases are TGTGCCAGCTCACCCGACAGGGCGAGGACTGAA. The complete variable domain, with remaining parts taken from reference TRBV18 and TRBJ1-1, reads NAGVMQNPRHLVRRRGQEARLRCSPMKGHSHVYWYRQLPEEGLKFMVYLQKENIIDESGMPKERFSAEFPKEGPSILRIQQVVRGDSAAYFCASSPDRARTEAFFGQGTRLTVV.

Notes on this clone: Read data end 3 residues before the CDR3 end; the end is taken from the germline J gene. The chain combines TRBV5-1 with TRBJ1-4; D is perhaps TRBD1 (6 bases). Germline-derived CDR1 and CDR2 are SGHRS and YFSETQ. Trimming cost V 4 bases and J 8 bases, with 18 bases left between them. CDR3 size: 15 residues. The CDR3 spells CASSKSGVSGEKLFF. The CDR3 bases that were read are TGCGCCAGCAGCAAGTCAGGGGTCTCAGGCGAAAAA.

In regard to this clone: The read comes to an end 3 residues before the CDR3 does, leaving the germline J gene to fill in the end. The chain combines TRBV2 with TRBJ1-5; D might be TRBD1 (5 bases). The V gene's germline CDR1 is SNHLY and CDR2 FYNNEI. The CDR3 spans 12 residues. The sequenced part of the CDR3 DNA is TGTGCCAGCAGTTGGACGGGACTACCC. Amino acids: CASSWTGLP. The whole CDR3 is CASSWTGLPQHF.

On this clone: With the read ending 3 residues before the CDR3 end, the germline J gene is used to fill in that end. This rearrangement joins TRBV10-3 to TRBJ1-2, with D unresolved. Germline CDR1 ENHRY, CDR2 SYGVKD. The CDR3 length is 14 residues. The CDR3 bases that were read are TGTGCCATCAGTGAACCTACAGCGGGCTACGAC. This translates into CAISEPTAGYD. The CDR3 as a whole reads CAISEPTAGYDYTF.

Note on this clone: The read stops 3 residues short of the end of the CDR3; the missing end is completed from the germline J gene. The gene calls are TRBV6-1 and TRBJ1-4; no clear D gene. The V gene lost 3 bases and the J gene lost 3 bases, with 11 bases spanning the gap. CDR1 is MNHNS and CDR2 is SASEGT in the germline V gene. The CDR3 extends over 15 amino acids. This chain's CDR3 is CASSDQSSANEKLFF. CDR3 DNA, as far as it was read: TGTGCCAGCAGTGACCAGTCTTCAGCTAATGAAAAA.

Comments on this clone: The CDR3 goes on 3 residues after the read ends, and that part is filled in from the germline J gene. V usage is TRBV12-3 or TRBV12-4 and J usage is TRBJ1-3; D gene ambiguous. The CDR3 is 12 residues long. Trimming took off 9 bases at V and 4 bases at J, with 10 bases between the two ends. The covered CDR3 bases are TGTGCCAGTGGGTGGGCCGGAAACACC. Residues: CASGWAGNT. The entire CDR3 is CASGWAGNTIYF.

Regarding this clone: A read error may account for a junction end that differs from germline. The read comes to an end 3 residues before the CDR3 does, leaving the germline J gene to fill in the end. V gene TRBV11-2 combines with J gene TRBJ1-5; 7 bases are shared with TRBD1. From germline, CDR1 is SGHAT and CDR2 FQNNGV. CDR3 length: 14 amino acids. This CDR3 reads CVSSSTGGNQPQHF. The CDR3 DNA, read in part, is TGTGTCAGCAGCTCAACAGGGGGCAATCAGCCC.

With regard to this clone: The CDR3 end lies 3 residues beyond the end of the read and is filled in from the germline J gene. This chain uses TRBV27 with TRBJ2-1; TRBD2 matches at 11 bases. Germline assignment: CDR1 MNHEY and CDR2 SMNVEV (reference sequence). The trim removed 4 bases at V and 7 bases at J, leaving 6 bases unmatched. The CDR3 spans 15 residues. The CDR3 sequence: CASSSVAGGRNEQFF. CDR3 DNA (partial): TGTGCCAGCAGTTCAGTAGCGGGGGGGCGTAATGAG.

This clone is identified as medium-sized from frequency. The read terminates 3 residues ahead of where the CDR3 ends, so the germline J gene completes it. The genes are TRBV29-1 and TRBJ2-5; 10 bases agree with TRBD2. The CDR3 sequence is 14 residues long. CDR1 and CDR2 (germline): SQVTM, ANQGSEA. J lost 5 bases, V lost 5 bases, and 8 bases had no gene match. The CDR3 sequence is CSVSAGGPYETQYF. Incomplete CDR3 DNA: TGCAGCGTTTCAGCGGGGGGGCCTTATGAGACC.

Note on this clone: The read terminates 3 residues ahead of where the CDR3 ends, so the germline J gene completes it. The V call is TRBV4-2, the J call TRBJ2-7; D gene unclear. The germline V gene has CDR1 LGHNA and CDR2 YNFKEQ. The V gene lost 0 bases and the J gene lost 4 bases, with 10 bases spanning the gap. The CDR3 has 14 amino acids. CDR3 protein: CASSQDGPRYEQYF. CDR3 DNA (partial): TGTGCCAGCAGCCAAGATGGTCCTAGGTACGAG.

Comments on this clone: The CDR3 end falls 3 residues outside the read, so it is completed with the germline J gene. J is TRBJ2-3 and V is TRBV20-1, with 9 bases aligning to TRBD2. CDR3 length equals 14 residues. V lost 8 bases to trimming and J lost 5 bases; unmatched junction nucleotides: 11. Germline CDR1 reads DFQATT; CDR2 reads SNEGSKA (reference sequence). The CDR3 sequence is CSSLAGGPEDTQYF. Partial CDR3 DNA: TGCAGTTCCCTGGCGGGGGGGCCGGAAGATACG.

On this clone: With the read ending 3 residues before the CDR3 end, the germline J gene is used to fill in that end. The chain uses TRBV4-1 and TRBJ1-4; D perhaps matches TRBD1 (6 bases). Deletions cut 2 bases from V and 0 bases from J, with 10 bases between. The CDR3 runs to 16 residues. Germline values: CDR1 MGHRA, CDR2 YSYEKL. CDR3 amino acids: CASSQTRTATNEKLFF. CDR3 bases read: TGCGCCAGCAGCCAAACCCGGACAGCAACTAATGAAAAA.

A word on this clone: From the germline J gene comes the end of the CDR3, since the read stops 3 residues before it. The J gene is TRBJ2-5, the V gene TRBV2; 10 bases map to TRBD2. The CDR3 is 16 residues long. Germline CDR1 is SNHLY and CDR2 is FYNNEI. The V gene end was trimmed by 1 base and the J gene end by 5 bases; junction bases not matched to a gene: 7. The DNA read from the CDR3 is TGTGCCAGCAGTGAAGAATTAGCGGGGGGAGGGGAGACC. This translates into CASSEELAGGGET. The CDR3 in its entirety is CASSEELAGGGETQYF.

Turning to this clone: The read halts 3 residues ahead of the CDR3 end, with the missing end drawn from the germline J gene. This rearrangement joins TRBV5-1 to TRBJ1-4, with 8 bases that match TRBD1. The length of the CDR3 is 15 residues. Germline lookup yields CDR1 SGHRS and CDR2 YFSETQ. This CDR3 is CASSLGTGWTNVLFF. The covered CDR3 bases are TGCGCCAGCAGCTTGGGGACAGGGTGGACCAACGTA.

A note on this clone: The sequenced fragment ends 3 residues before the CDR3 boundary, so the rest is inferred from the germline J gene. The chain employs TRBV5-1 and TRBJ2-3; 8 bases fit TRBD2. Germline loops: CDR1 SGHRS, CDR2 YFSETQ. The CDR3 spans 15 residues. CDR3 in amino acids: CASSPQGLGVETQYF. CDR3 DNA, as far as it was read: TGCGCCAGCAGCCCCCAGGGACTAGGGGTGGAGACG. The full variable domain, its missing parts supplied by reference TRBV5-1 and TRBJ2-3, is KAGVTQTPRYLIKTRGQQVTLSCSPISGHRSVSWYQQTPGQGLQFLFEYFSETQRNKGNFPGRFSGRQFSNSRSEMNVSTLELGDSALYLCASSPQGLGVETQYFGPGTRLTVL.

A remark on this clone: The CDR3 is cut off 3 residues early in the read; its end comes from the germline J gene. This chain uses TRBV18 with TRBJ1-2; 11 bases match TRBD1. CDR1 and CDR2 (germline): KGHSH, LQKENI. CDR3 length: 17 amino acids. CDR3 residues: CASSPPRTGGPTDTYTF. The DNA read from the CDR3 is TGTGCCAGCTCACCACCTAGGACAGGGGGCCCCACAGATACC.

Regarding this clone: The junction does not match germline at one end; this may be a read error. The CDR3 goes on 3 residues after the read ends, and that part is filled in from the germline J gene. The V gene is TRBV7-2, the J gene TRBJ1-1, with 8 bases lining up with TRBD1. Germline CDR1 reads SGHTA; CDR2 reads FQGNSA. The length of the CDR3 is 14 residues. This CDR3 reads CASSSQGGSTGAFF. The covered CDR3 bases are TGTGCCAGCAGCTCACAGGGGGGGAGCACTGGA.

About this clone: The sequence runs out 3 residues before the end of the CDR3; the remainder is reconstructed from the germline J gene. The V call is TRBV18, the J call TRBJ1-1; D is possibly TRBD1 (5 bases). Germline V gives CDR1 KGHSH, CDR2 LQKENI. The V end lost 7 bases, the J end lost 1 base, and 13 bases lay between the germline ends. The CDR3 totals 14 residues. Incomplete CDR3 DNA: TGTGCCAGCTTCCCCCAGGGTACGAACACTGAA. It encodes CASFPQGTNTE. The whole CDR3 reads CASFPQGTNTEAFF.

For this clone: The read ends 3 residues early relative to the CDR3; the germline J gene fills the gap. This chain uses TRBV20-1 with TRBJ2-3; TRBD2 matches at 8 bases. The CDR3 has 15 residues. Trimming at V came to 3 bases and at J to 2 bases, leaving 7 bases not matched to a gene. Per the germline V gene, CDR1 is DFQATT and CDR2 is SNEGSKA (reference sequence). The CDR3 loop reads CSARDLAGFTDTQYF. The CDR3 DNA, read in part, is TGCAGTGCTAGGGACTTAGCGGGGTTCACAGATACG.

The sequenced part of the CDR3 DNA is TGTGCCAGCAGCCCTACTAGAACTCTCGAG. The encoded protein is CASSPTRTLE. The entire CDR3 reads CASSPTRTLEQYF. V is TRBV6-2 or TRBV6-3 and J is TRBJ2-7; D possibly corresponds to TRBD2 (5 bases). The read terminates 3 residues before the CDR3 end, so the remaining end is supplied by the germline J gene. Germline CDR1 reads MNHEY; CDR2 reads SVGEGT. The CDR3 consists of 13 residues. The germline V and J ends were trimmed by 6 bases and 6 bases, with 15 bases remaining between them.

The covered CDR3 bases are TGTGCCAGCAGCTATCGGACTGGGATGGGAGAGACG. This encodes CASSYRTGMGET. The CDR3 in its entirety is CASSYRTGMGETQYF. The rearrangement uses TRBV7-6 and TRBJ2-3, with D possibly matching TRBD2 (5 bases). Read sequence stops 3 residues before the CDR3 end, and the germline J gene provides the missing end. Germline-derived CDR1 and CDR2 are SGHVS and FNYEAQ. The length of the CDR3 is 15 residues. Together with reference TRBV7-6 and TRBJ2-3, the CDR3 gives the full variable domain: GAGVSQSPRYKVTKRGQDVALRCDPISGHVSLYWYRQALGQGPEFLTYFNYEAQQDKSGLPNDRFSAERPEGSISTLTIQRTEQRDSAMYRCASSYRTGMGETQYFGPGTRLTVL.

With respect to this clone: The CDR3 end is not reached by the read, which stops 3 residues before it; the germline J gene fills it in. The chain carries TRBV4-2 and TRBJ2-6; D call uncertain. V was shortened by 2 bases and J by 0 bases, with 8 bases between the two germline ends. Germline V CDR1 and CDR2: LGHNA, YNFKEQ. The CDR3 spans 16 residues. Partial CDR3 DNA: TGTGCCAGCAGCCAACTAAGCCGCTCTGGGGCCAACGTC. Translating it yields CASSQLSRSGANV. The whole CDR3 is CASSQLSRSGANVLTF.

Concerning this clone itself: The read ends 3 residues early relative to the CDR3; the germline J gene fills the gap. This chain links TRBV5-5 with TRBJ1-4; no clear D. CDR3 length equals 15 residues. Germline CDR1 SGHKS, CDR2 YYEKEE (reference sequence). CDR3 sequence: CASSFTNLSNSPLFF. The sequenced CDR3 bases are TGTGCCAGCAGCTTTACAAACCTGAGTAATTCACCA.

The covered CDR3 bases are TGTGCCAGTTGCCTCGGTACTGGGGCCAACGTC. Translation: CASCLGTGANV. The CDR3 in its entirety is CASCLGTGANVLTF. The chain combines TRBV19 with TRBJ2-6; no clear D gene. The sequence runs out 3 residues before the end of the CDR3; the remainder is reconstructed from the germline J gene. In germline, CDR1 is LNHDA, CDR2 SQIVND (reference sequence). The CDR3 is 14 residues long. Trimming removed 8 bases from V and 2 bases from J, with 10 bases in between.